The text below deals with one T cell receptor (beta chain). The PCR ran on 60 Vbeta and 13 Jbeta primers. Sequenced by immunoSEQ multiplex PCR; TCRdb stores in-frame clones only, minus some. The sample carries fewer than 200,000 clones, 65% to 80% recorded once. The source of the sample is a study of cytomegalovirus exposure and HLA in healthy donors. At the level of the study: Unique TCRs numbering about 87 million, obtained from HLA-typed donors, made up an early data release.

Trimming took off 4 bases at V and 1 base at J, with 14 bases between the two ends. Germline CDR1 SGHDT, CDR2 YYEEEE. The CDR3 length is 16 residues. What was sequenced was PBMCs. V usage is TRBV5-6 and J usage is TRBJ2-2; D gene unclear. The TCR comes from a man aged 40-49 years in good health and CMV-seronegative. The CDR3 here is CASSMGVKMNTGELFF. The CDR3 DNA reads as TGTGCCAGCAGCATGGGCGTTAAAATGAACACCGGGGAGCTGTTTTTT.